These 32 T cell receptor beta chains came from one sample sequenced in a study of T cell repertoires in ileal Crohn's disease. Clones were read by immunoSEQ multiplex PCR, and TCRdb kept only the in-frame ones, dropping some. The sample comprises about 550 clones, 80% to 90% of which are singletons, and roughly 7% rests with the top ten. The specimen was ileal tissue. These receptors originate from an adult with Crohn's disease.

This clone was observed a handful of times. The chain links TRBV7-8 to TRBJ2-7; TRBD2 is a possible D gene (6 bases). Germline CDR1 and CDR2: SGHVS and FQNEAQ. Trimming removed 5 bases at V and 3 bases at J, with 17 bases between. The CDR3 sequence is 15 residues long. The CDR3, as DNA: TGTGCCAGCAGCGAAAAGAGAGGCGGGAACTACGAGCAGTACTTC. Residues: CASSEKRGGNYEQYF.

DNA of the CDR3: TGTGCCAGCAGCTTAGGCCTTGGCAGAAATCAGCCCCAGCATTTT. Its protein product is CASSLGLGRNQPQHF. The rearrangement links TRBV13 to TRBJ1-5; D is unresolved. The CDR3 consists of 15 residues. V shed 0 bases and J shed 4 bases, with 10 bases lying between them. The germline CDR1 and CDR2 sequences are PRHDT and FYEKMQ (reference sequence).

This CDR3 is CASSLDSRAYEQYV. CDR3 DNA: TGTGCCAGCAGCTTAGATAGCAGAGCCTACGAGCAGTACGTC. V gene TRBV11-3 combines with J gene TRBJ2-7; D not resolved. Germline V gene sequence: CDR1 SGHNT, CDR2 YENEEA. V lost 0 bases, J lost 2 bases, and 8 bases lay in between. This CDR3 region has 14 residues.

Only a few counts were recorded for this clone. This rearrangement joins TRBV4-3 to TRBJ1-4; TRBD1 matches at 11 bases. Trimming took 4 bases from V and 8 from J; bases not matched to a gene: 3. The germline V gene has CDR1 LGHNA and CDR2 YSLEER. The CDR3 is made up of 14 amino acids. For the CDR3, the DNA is TGCGCCAGCAGCCTCCGGGACAGGGGGGAAAAACTGTTTTTT. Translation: CASSLRDRGEKLFF.

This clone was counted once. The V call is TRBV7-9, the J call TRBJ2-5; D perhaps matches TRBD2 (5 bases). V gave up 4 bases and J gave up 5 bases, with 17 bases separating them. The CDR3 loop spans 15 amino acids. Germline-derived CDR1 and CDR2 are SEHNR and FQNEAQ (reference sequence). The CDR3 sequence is CASSSPITRGETQYF. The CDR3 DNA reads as TGTGCCAGCAGCTCTCCCATTACACGCGGGGAGACCCAGTACTTC.

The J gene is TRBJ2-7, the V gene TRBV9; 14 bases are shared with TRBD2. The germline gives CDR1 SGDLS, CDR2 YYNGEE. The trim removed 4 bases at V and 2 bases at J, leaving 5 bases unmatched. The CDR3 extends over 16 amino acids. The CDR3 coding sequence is TGTGCCAGCAGCCCCTCGACTAGCGGGGGGGCCTACGAGCAGTACTTC. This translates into CASSPSTSGGAYEQYF.

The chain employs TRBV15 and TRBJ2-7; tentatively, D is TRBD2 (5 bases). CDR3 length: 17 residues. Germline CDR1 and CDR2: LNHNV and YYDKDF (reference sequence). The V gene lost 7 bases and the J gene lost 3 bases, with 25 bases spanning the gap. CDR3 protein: CATITPPTGKSSYEQYV. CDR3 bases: TGTGCCACCATCACCCCTCCCACCGGGAAATCGAGCTACGAGCAGTACGTC.

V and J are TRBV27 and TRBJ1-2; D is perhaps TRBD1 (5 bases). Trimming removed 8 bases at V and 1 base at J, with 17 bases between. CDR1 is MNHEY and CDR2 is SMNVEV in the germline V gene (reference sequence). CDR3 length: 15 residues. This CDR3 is CASRETGTINYGYTF. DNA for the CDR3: TGTGCCAGCCGGGAGACCGGGACGATTAACTATGGCTACACCTTC.

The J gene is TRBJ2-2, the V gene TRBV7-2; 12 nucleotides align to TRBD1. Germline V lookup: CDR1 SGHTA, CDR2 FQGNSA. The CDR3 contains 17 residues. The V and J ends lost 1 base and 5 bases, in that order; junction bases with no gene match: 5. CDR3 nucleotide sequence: TGTGCCAGCAGCTTAGGGGACAGGGGGCGCGGGACCGGGGAGCTGTTTTTT. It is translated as CASSLGDRGRGTGELFF.

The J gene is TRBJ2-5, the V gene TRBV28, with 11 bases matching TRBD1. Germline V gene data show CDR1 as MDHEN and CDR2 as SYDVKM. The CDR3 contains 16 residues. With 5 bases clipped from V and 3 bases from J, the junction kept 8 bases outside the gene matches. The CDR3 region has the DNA TGTGCCAGCAGTGATCGGGACAGGGGGTTTGAAGAGACCCAGTACTTC. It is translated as CASSDRDRGFEETQYF.

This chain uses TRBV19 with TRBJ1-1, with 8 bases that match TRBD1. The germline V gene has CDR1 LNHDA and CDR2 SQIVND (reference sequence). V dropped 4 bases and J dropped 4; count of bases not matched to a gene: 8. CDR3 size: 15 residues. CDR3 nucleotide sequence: TGTGCCAGTAGTAGGGGGACAGGCCGAATCACTGAAGCTTTCTTT. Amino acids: CASSRGTGRITEAFF.

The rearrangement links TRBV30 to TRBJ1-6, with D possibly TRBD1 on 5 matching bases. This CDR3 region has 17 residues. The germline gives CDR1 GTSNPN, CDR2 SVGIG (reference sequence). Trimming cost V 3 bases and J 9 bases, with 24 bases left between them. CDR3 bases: TGTGCCTGGAGAGGCCACCCGTACAGGTTCTCGGGTTCACCCCTCCACTTT. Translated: CAWRGHPYRFSGSPLHF.

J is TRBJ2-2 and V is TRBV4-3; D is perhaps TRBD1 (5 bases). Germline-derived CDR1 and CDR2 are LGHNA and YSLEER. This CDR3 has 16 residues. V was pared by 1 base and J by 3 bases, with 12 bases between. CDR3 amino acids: CASSQVLGLDTGELFF. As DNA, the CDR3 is TGCGCCAGCAGCCAAGTATTGGGGCTAGACACCGGGGAGCTGTTTTTT.

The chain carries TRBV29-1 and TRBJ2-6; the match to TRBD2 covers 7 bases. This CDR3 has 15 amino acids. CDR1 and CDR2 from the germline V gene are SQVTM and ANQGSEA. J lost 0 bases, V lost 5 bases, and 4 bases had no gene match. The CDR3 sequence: CSVLRTSSGANVLTF. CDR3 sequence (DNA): TGCAGCGTTCTCCGGACTAGCTCTGGGGCCAACGTCCTGACTTTC.

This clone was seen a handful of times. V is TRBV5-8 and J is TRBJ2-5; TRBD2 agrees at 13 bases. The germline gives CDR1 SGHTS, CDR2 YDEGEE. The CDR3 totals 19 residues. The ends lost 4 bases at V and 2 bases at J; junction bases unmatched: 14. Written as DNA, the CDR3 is TGTGCCAGCAGCACCTTACCCACTAGCGGGGGGGTGGAACAAGAGACCCAGTACTTC. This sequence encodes CASSTLPTSGGVEQETQYF.

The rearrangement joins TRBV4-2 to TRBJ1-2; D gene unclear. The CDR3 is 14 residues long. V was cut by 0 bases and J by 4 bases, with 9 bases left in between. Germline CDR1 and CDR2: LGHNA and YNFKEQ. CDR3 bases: TGTGCCAGCAGCCAAGATGCGGTCGGCTATGGCTACACCTTC. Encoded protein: CASSQDAVGYGYTF.

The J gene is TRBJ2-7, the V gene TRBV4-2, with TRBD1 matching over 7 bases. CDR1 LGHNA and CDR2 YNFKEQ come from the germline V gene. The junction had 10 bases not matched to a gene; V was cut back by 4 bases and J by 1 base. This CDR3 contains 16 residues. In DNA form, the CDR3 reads TGTGCCAGCAGCCGAGCGACAGGGATGAAGTCCTACGAGCAGTACTTC. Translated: CASSRATGMKSYEQYF.

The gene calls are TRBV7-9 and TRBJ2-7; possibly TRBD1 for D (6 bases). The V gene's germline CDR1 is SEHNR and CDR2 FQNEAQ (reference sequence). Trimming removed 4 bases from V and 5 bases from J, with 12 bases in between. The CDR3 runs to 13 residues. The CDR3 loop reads CASSSLRQDEQYF. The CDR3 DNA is TGTGCCAGCAGCTCTCTACGACAGGACGAGCAGTACTTC. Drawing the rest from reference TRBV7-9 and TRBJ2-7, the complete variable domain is DTGVSQNPRHKITKRGQNVTFRCDPISEHNRLYWYRQTLGQGPEFLTYFQNEAQLEKSRLLSDRFSAERPKGSFSTLEIQRTEQGDSAMYLCASSSLRQDEQYFGPGTRLTVT.

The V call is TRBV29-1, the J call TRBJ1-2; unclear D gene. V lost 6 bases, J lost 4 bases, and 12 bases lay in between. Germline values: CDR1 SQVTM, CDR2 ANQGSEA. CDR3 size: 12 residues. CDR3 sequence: CSVAGEGYGYTF. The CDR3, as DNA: TGCAGCGTGGCCGGGGAGGGCTATGGCTACACCTTC.

The CDR3 region is CASSPRVSSYNEQFF. The CDR3 DNA follows: TGTGCCAGCAGCCCTCGGGTCAGCTCCTACAATGAGCAGTTCTTC. This chain connects TRBV9 to TRBJ2-1; D not certain. V was trimmed by 4 bases and J by 0 bases, leaving 11 bases between them. Germline V gene sequence: CDR1 SGDLS, CDR2 YYNGEE. This CDR3 has 15 amino acids.

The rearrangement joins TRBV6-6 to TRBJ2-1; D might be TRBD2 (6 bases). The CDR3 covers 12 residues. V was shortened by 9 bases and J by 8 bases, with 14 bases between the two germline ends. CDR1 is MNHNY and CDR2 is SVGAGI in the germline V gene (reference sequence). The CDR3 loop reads CASGGKRHEQFF. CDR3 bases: TGTGCCAGTGGGGGGAAGCGTCATGAGCAGTTCTTC.

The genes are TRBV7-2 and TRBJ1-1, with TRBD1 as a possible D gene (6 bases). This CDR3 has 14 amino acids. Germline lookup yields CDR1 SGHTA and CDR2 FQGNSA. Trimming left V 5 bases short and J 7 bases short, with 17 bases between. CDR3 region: CASSVRYRVDEAFF. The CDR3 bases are TGTGCCAGCAGCGTTAGGTACAGGGTCGATGAAGCTTTCTTT.

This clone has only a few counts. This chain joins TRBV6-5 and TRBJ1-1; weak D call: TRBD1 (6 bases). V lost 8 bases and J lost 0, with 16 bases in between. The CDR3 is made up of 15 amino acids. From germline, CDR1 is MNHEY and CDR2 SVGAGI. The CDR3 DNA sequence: TGTGCCAGCCTGTCGGGGACAAGTATGAACACTGAAGCTTTCTTT. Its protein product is CASLSGTSMNTEAFF.

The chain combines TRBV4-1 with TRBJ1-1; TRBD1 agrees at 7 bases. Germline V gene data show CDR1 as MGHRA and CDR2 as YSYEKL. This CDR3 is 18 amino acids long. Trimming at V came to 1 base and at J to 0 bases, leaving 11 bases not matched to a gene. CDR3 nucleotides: TGCGCCAGCAGCCAAGTGTTCCCCGCGACAGGGTTGAACACTGAAGCTTTCTTT. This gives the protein CASSQVFPATGLNTEAFF.

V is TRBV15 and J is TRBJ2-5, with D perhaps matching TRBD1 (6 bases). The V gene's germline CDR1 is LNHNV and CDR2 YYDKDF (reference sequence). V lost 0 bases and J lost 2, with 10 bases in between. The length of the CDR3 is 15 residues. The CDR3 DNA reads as TGTGCCACCAGCAGAGATAAAGGACAGCAAGAGACCCAGTACTTC. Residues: CATSRDKGQQETQYF.

This chain's CDR3 is CASSIYRDPNPNEQFF. The CDR3 nucleotides read TGTGCCAGCTCAATCTACAGGGATCCGAACCCCAATGAGCAGTTCTTC. This chain connects TRBV18 to TRBJ2-1; D perhaps matches TRBD1 (6 bases). Germline-derived CDR1 and CDR2 are KGHSH and LQKENI. This CDR3 has 16 amino acids. V lost 5 bases and J 6 bases, leaving 20 bases between the germline ends. Looking up the rest from reference TRBV18 and TRBJ2-1 gives the full variable domain: NAGVMQNPRHLVRRRGQEARLRCSPMKGHSHVYWYRQLPEEGLKFMVYLQKENIIDESGMPKERFSAEFPKEGPSILRIQQVVRGDSAAYFCASSIYRDPNPNEQFFGPGTRLTVL.

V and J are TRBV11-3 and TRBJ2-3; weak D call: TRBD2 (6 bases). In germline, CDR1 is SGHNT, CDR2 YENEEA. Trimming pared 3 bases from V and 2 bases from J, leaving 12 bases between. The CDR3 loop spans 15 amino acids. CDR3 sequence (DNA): TGTGCCAGCAGCTTCGGGGGTCTTACCACAGATACGCAGTATTTT. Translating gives CASSFGGLTTDTQYF.

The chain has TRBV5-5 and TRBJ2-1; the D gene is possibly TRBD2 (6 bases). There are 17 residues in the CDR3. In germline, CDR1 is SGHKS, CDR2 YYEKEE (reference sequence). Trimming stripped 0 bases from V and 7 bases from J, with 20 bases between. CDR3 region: CASSLEAAGTYGNEQFF. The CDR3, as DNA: TGTGCCAGCAGCTTGGAGGCGGCGGGGACTTATGGGAATGAGCAGTTCTTC. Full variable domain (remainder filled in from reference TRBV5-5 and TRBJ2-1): DAGVTQSPTHLIKTRGQQVTLRCSPISGHKSVSWYQQVLGQGPQFIFQYYEKEERGRGNFPDRFSARQFPNYSSELNVNALLLGDSALYLCASSLEAAGTYGNEQFFGPGTRLTVL.

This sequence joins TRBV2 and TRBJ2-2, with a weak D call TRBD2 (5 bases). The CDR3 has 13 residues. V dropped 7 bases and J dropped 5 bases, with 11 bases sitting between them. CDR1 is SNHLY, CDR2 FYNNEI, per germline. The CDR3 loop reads CASNPTGTGELFF. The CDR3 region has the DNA TGTGCCAGCAATCCAACGGGAACCGGGGAGCTGTTTTTT.

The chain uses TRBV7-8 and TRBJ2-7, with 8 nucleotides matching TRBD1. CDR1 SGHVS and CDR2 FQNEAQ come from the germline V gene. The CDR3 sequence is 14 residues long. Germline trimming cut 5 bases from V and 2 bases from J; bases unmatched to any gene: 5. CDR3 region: CASSGQGYTYEQYF. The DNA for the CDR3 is TGTGCCAGCAGCGGACAGGGTTACACCTACGAGCAGTACTTC.

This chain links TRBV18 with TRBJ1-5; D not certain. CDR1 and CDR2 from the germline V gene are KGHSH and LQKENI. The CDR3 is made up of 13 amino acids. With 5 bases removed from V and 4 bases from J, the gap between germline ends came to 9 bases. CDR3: CASSVQSNQPQHF. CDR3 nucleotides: TGTGCCAGCTCAGTCCAGTCAAATCAGCCCCAGCATTTT.

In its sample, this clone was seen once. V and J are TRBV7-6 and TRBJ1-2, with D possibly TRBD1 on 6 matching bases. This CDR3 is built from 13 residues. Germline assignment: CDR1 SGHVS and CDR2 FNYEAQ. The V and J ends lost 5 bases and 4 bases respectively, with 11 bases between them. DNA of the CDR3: TGTGCCAGCAGCAGTGGACAGATCTATGGCTACACCTTC. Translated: CASSSGQIYGYTF.